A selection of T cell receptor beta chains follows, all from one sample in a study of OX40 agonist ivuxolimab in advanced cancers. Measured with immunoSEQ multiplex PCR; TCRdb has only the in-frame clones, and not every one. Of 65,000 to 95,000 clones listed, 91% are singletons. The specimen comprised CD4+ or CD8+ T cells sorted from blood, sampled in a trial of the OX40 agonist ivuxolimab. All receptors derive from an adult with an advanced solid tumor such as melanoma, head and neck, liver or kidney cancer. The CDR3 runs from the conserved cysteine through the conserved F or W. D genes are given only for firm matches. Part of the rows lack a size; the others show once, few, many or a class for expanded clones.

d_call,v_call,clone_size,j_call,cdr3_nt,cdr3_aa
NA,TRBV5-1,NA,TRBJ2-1,TGCGCCAGCAGCTCCCGGACAGTTGTCGCGAGTGAGCAGTTCTTC,CASSSRTVVASEQFF
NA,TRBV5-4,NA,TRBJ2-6,TGTGCCAGCAGAGGGCCGGGGGCCAACGTCCTGACTTTC,CASRGPGANVLTF
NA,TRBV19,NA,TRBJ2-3,TGTGCCAGTAGCCTTCGACCCACAGATACGCAGTATTTT,CASSLRPTDTQYF
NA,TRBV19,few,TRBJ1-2,TGTGCCAGTAATGGGCTAAACTATGGCTACACCTTC,CASNGLNYGYTF
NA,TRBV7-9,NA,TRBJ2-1,TGTGCCAGCAGTTGGGAGGGGGCAGCCTACAATGAGCAGTTCTTC,CASSWEGAAYNEQFF
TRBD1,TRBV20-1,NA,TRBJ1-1,TGCAGTGCTAGCGGACAGGTTGAAGCTTTCTTT,CSASGQVEAFF
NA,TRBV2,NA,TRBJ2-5,TGTGCCAGCAATCCGGGACTCCTTGGCGGGGAGACCCAGTACTTC,CASNPGLLGGETQYF
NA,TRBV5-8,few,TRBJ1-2,TGTGCCAGCAGCTTACAGGGCGGCTACACCTTC,CASSLQGGYTF
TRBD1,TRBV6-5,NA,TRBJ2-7,TGTGCCAGCAAAGGGACAGCTATCGGAGAGCAGTACTTC,CASKGTAIGEQYF
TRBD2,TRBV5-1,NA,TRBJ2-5,TGCGCCAGCAGCTTGGCCGATGGCGGGAGAGAGACCCAGTACTTC,CASSLADGGRETQYF
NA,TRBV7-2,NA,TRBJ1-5,TGTGCCAGCAGCTTGGAGGCTGACAATCAGCCCCAGCATTTT,CASSLEADNQPQHF
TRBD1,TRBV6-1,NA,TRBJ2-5,TGTGCCAGCAAGGCAGGGGGAGAGACCCAGTACTTC,CASKAGGETQYF
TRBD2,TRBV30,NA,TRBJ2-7,TGTGCCTGGAGTGTAGGGACTAGCGGGAGCGAGCAGTACTTC,CAWSVGTSGSEQYF
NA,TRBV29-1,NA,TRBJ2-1,TGCAGCGGGGACTACAATGAGCAGTTCTTC,CSGDYNEQFF
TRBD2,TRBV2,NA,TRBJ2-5,TGTGCCACCGGACTAGACATGGAAGAGACCCAGTACTTC,CATGLDMEETQYF
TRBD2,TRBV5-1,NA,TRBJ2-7,TGCGCCAGCAGCTTGTCGGGACTAGTCTCCTACGAGCAGTACTTC,CASSLSGLVSYEQYF
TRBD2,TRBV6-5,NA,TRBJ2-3,TGTGCCAGCAGTTACGGGGGACTAGCAGATACGCAGTATTTT,CASSYGGLADTQYF
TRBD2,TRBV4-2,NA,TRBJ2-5,TGTGCCAGCAGAATAAGTGAGAGCGGGATGGAAGAGACCCAGTACTTC,CASRISESGMEETQYF